Listed here are 12 T cell receptor beta chains from one sample, sequenced in a study of human T cells and chemical hapten exposure. TCRdb called the RACE reads again in MiXCR, with one record for every CDR3 protein. The sample lists more than 300,000 distinct CDR3 sequences, about 5.1% occurring once. This sample's time point: pre-sensitization, week 0. Treatment noted: therapeutic diphenylcyclopropenone sensitization with weekly scalp DPC. This specimen was whole blood, taken in connection with sensitization to the hapten diphenylcyclopropenone (DPC). All receptors come from a woman aged 45 to 65 with alopecia areata. Some clones in this sample may be carry-over from other donors' samples.

This clonotype was recorded at least ten times. The chain recombines TRBV20-1 with TRBJ1-2; 9 bases line up with TRBD1. The germline V gene encodes CDR1 DFQATT and CDR2 SNEGSKA (reference sequence). After removal of 2 bases from V and 6 bases from J, the junction contained 7 bases not matched to a gene. This CDR3 region has 14 residues. The CDR3 region is CSARPGTGSNGYTF. In DNA, the CDR3 is TGCAGTGCTAGACCAGGGACAGGGAGTAATGGCTACACCTTC.

This clonotype was recorded many times. The V gene is TRBV20-1, the J gene TRBJ2-7; D not certain. Germline-derived CDR1 and CDR2 are DFQATT and SNEGSKA (reference sequence). The CDR3 covers 10 residues. The V end was cut by 6 bases, the J end by 4 bases, with 7 bases between. This CDR3 reads CSAQGYEQYF. The DNA for the CDR3 is TGCAGTGCCCAAGGGTACGAGCAGTACTTC.

This clonotype came up a few times. The chain links TRBV6-1 to TRBJ2-3, with TRBD1 as a possible D gene (6 bases). With 2 bases removed from V and 4 bases from J, the gap between germline ends came to 16 bases. This CDR3 has 16 residues. Germline lookup yields CDR1 MNHNS and CDR2 SASEGT. CDR3 region: CASSEMRGSGSDTQYF. The CDR3 DNA reads as TGTGCCAGCAGTGAAATGAGGGGGAGTGGATCAGATACGCAGTATTTT.

V is TRBV20-1 and J is TRBJ2-7; 9 nucleotides match TRBD2. This CDR3 region has 13 residues. After removal of 4 bases from V and 7 bases from J, the junction contained 8 bases not matched to a gene. Germline V CDR1 and CDR2: DFQATT, SNEGSKA (reference sequence). The CDR3 sequence is CSAIGTSREEQYF. CDR3 in DNA: TGCAGTGCTATTGGGACTAGCAGGGAAGAGCAGTACTTC.

This clonotype has just a few counts. This chain links TRBV6-1 with TRBJ1-6, with D tentatively TRBD1 (6 bases). The CDR3 is 15 residues long. Germline CDR1 reads MNHNS; CDR2 reads SASEGT. The V end lost 1 base, the J end lost 10 bases, and 14 bases lay between the germline ends. CDR3 nucleotides: TGTGCCAGCAGTGAAGATGGGGGGGCAAGCTCACCCCTCCACTTT. It codes for CASSEDGGASSPLHF.

This clonotype was detected ten times or more. V gene TRBV2 combines with J gene TRBJ1-1; D uncertain. Germline values: CDR1 SNHLY, CDR2 FYNNEI. Trimming left V 8 bases short and J 5 bases short, with 6 bases between. This CDR3 is built from 10 residues. In DNA form, the CDR3 reads TGTGCCAGCGGTGGGACTGAAGCTTTCTTT. It yields the protein CASGGTEAFF.

This clonotype was seen only a few times. One end of the junction is discordant with germline, which a read error may explain. This rearrangement joins TRBV6-1 to TRBJ2-3; D is possibly TRBD1 (5 bases). Germline V gene data show CDR1 as MNHNS and CDR2 as SASEGT. The CDR3 consists of 13 residues. CDR3 nucleotide sequence: TGTGCCTGCAGGGAAGGGGTCACAGATACGCAGTATTTT. Translation gives CACREGVTDTQYF.

The chain carries TRBV7-2 and TRBJ1-3; 9 bases line up with TRBD1. Looked up from germline, CDR1 is SGHTA and CDR2 is FQGNSA. J lost 0 bases, V lost 7 bases, and 7 bases had no gene match. CDR3 length: 16 residues. This CDR3 reads CASTWDRAISGNTIYF. The CDR3 bases are TGTGCCAGCACCTGGGACAGGGCAATCTCTGGAAACACCATATATTTT.

This clonotype was seen many times. The rearrangement joins TRBV24-1 to TRBJ2-2; D is perhaps TRBD2 (5 bases). V was trimmed by 5 bases and J by 0 bases, leaving 15 bases between them. This CDR3 contains 17 residues. Germline V CDR1 and CDR2: KGHDR, SFDVKD. CDR3 amino acids: CATSAPGVGANTGELFF. The CDR3 coding sequence is TGTGCCACCAGTGCCCCCGGGGTCGGCGCGAACACCGGGGAGCTGTTTTTT.

The CDR3 DNA is TGTGCCAGCAGTTACGGATGGAGGGGGCTCTTAGCCAAAAACATTCAGTACTTC. Its translation: CASSYGWRGLLAKNIQYF. The gene calls are TRBV6-2 or TRBV6-3 and TRBJ2-4; possibly TRBD1 for D (7 bases). This CDR3 region has 18 residues. Germline lookup yields CDR1 MNHEY and CDR2 SVGEGT. V was cut by 2 bases and J by 0 bases, with 17 bases left in between.

This clonotype was seen repeatedly, ten times or more. The genes are TRBV5-1 and TRBJ2-7, with D perhaps being TRBD1 or TRBD2 (6 bases each). Looked up from germline, CDR1 is SGHRS and CDR2 is YFSETQ. There are 15 residues in the CDR3. V lost 1 base, J lost 5 bases, and 16 bases lay in between. Here the CDR3 reads CASSLFTPGAHEQYF. DNA of the CDR3: TGCGCCAGCAGCTTGTTTACCCCGGGGGCGCACGAGCAGTACTTC. The full variable domain, rest sourced from reference TRBV5-1 and TRBJ2-7, is KAGVTQTPRYLIKTRGQQVTLSCSPISGHRSVSWYQQTPGQGLQFLFEYFSETQRNKGNFPGRFSGRQFSNSRSEMNVSTLELGDSALYLCASSLFTPGAHEQYFGPGTRLTVT.

Within the sample, this clonotype is medium-sized (0.01 to 0.1%). The rearrangement joins TRBV7-6 to TRBJ2-7; D gene uncertain. Trimming cost V 1 base and J 2 bases, with 6 bases left between them. The CDR3 extends over 13 amino acids. Germline values: CDR1 SGHVS, CDR2 FNYEAQ. The CDR3 reads CASSLGSAYEQYF. CDR3 nucleotides: TGTGCCAGCAGCTTAGGGTCGGCCTACGAGCAGTACTTC.